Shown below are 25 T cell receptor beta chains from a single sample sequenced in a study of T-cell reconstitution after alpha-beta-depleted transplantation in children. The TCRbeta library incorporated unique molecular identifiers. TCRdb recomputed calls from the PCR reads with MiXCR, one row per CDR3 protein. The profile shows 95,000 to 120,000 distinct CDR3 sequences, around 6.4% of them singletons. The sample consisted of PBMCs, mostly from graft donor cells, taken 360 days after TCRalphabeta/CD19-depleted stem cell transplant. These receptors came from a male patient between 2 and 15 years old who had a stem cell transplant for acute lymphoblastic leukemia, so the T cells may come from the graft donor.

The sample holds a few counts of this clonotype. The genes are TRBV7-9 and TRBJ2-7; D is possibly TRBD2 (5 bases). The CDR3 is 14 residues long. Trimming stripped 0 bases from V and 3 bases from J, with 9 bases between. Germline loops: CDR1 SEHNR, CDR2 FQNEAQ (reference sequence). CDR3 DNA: TGTGCCAGCAGCTTAGCATCGAGGGACTACGAGCAGTACTTC. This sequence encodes CASSLASRDYEQYF.

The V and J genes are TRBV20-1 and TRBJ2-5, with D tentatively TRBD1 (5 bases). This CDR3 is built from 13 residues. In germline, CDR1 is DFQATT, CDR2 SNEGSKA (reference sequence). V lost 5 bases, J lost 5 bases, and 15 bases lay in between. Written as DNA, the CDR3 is TGCAGTGCTTCCACCGCAGGGTCGGAGACCCAGTACTTC. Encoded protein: CSASTAGSETQYF.

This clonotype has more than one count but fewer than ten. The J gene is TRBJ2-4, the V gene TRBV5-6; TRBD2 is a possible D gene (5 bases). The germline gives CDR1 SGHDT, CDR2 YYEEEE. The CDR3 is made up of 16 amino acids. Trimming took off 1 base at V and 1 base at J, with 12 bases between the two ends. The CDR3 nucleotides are TGTGCCAGCAGCTTGACTAGAGGGTATGCCAAAAACATTCAGTACTTC. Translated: CASSLTRGYAKNIQYF.

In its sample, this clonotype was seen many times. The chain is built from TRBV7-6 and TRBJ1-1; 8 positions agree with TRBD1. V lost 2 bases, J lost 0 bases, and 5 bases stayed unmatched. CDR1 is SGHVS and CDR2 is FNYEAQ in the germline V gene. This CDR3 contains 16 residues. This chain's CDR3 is CASSLQQGVMNTEAFF. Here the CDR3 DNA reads TGTGCCAGCAGCTTACAACAGGGGGTCATGAACACTGAAGCTTTCTTT.

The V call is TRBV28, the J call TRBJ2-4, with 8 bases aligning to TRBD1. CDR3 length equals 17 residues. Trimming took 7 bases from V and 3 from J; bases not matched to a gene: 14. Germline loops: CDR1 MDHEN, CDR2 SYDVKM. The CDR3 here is CASNTVDRGRSKNIQYF. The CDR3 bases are TGTGCCAGCAACACCGTCGACAGGGGAAGAAGCAAAAACATTCAGTACTTC.

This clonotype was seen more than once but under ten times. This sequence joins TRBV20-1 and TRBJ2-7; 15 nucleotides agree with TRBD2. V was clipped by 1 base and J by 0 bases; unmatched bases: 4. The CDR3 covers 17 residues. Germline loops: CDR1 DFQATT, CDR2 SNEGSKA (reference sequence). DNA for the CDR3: TGCAGTGCTAGAGGGGGACTAGCGGGAGGAAGCTCCTACGAGCAGTACTTC. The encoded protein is CSARGGLAGGSSYEQYF.

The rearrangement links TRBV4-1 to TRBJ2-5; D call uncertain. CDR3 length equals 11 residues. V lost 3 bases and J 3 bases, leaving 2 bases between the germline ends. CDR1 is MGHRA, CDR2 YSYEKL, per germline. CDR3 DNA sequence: TGCGCCAGCAGCCACAAAGAGACCCAGTACTTC. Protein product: CASSHKETQYF.

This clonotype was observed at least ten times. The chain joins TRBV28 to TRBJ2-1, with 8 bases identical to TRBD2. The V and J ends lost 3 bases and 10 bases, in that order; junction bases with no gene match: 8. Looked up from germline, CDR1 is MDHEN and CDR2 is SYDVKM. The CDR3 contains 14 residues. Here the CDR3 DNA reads TGTGCCAGCAGTTTGAAGGCGGGAGGTCGGGAGCAGTTCTTC. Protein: CASSLKAGGREQFF. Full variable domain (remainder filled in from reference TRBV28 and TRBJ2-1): DVKVTQSSRYLVKRTGEKVFLECVQDMDHENMFWYRQDPGLGLRLIYFSYDVKMKEKGDIPEGYSVSREKKERFSLILESASTNQTSMYLCASSLKAGGREQFFGPGTRLTVL.

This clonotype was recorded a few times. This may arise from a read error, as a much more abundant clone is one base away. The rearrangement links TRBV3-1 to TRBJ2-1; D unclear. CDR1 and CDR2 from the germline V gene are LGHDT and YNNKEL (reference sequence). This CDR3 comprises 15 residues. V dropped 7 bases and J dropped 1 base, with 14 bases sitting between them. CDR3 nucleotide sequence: TGTGCCAGCACCCCCACTGTGGTATCCTACAATGAGCAGTTCTTC. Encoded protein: CASTPTVVSYNEQFF.

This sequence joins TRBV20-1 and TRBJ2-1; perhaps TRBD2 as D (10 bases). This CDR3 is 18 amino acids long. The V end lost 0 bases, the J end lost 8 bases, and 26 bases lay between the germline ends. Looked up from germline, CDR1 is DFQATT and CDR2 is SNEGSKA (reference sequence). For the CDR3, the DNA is TGCAGTGCTAGAGATGGGGGACAGGGTGGAGCGGGAGGGTATGAGCAGTTCTTC. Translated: CSARDGGQGGAGGYEQFF.

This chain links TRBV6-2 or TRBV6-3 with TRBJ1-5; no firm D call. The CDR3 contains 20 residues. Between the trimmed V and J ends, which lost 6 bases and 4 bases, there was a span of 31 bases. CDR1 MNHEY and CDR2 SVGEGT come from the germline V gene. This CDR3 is CASSSGRVSYLRKGNQPQHF. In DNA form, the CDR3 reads TGTGCCAGCAGCTCCGGACGGGTATCCTATCTCAGAAAAGGAAATCAGCCCCAGCATTTT.

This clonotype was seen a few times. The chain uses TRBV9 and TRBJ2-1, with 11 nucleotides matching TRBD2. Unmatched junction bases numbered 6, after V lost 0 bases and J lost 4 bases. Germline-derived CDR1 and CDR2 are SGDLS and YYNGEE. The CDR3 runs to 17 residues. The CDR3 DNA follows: TGTGCCAGCAGCGTAGCTAGCGGGGGGCCTTCTTACAATGAGCAGTTCTTC. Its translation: CASSVASGGPSYNEQFF.

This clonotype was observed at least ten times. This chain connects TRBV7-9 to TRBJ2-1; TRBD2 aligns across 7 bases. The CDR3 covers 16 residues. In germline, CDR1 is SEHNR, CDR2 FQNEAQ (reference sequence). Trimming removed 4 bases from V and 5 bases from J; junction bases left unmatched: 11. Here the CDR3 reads CASSWAGGRGDNEQFF. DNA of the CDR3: TGTGCCAGCAGCTGGGCCGGCGGGAGAGGAGACAATGAGCAGTTCTTC.

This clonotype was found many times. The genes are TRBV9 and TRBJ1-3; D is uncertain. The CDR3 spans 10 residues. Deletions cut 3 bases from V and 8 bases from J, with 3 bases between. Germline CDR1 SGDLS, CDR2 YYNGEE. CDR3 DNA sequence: TGTGCCAGCAGCGGGGACACCATATATTTT. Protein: CASSGDTIYF.

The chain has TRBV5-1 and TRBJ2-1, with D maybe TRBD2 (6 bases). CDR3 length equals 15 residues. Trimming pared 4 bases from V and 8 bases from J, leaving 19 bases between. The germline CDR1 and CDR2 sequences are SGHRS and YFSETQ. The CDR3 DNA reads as TGCGCCAGCAGCCCTGGGTGGGGGGTCTCCGATGAGCAGTTCTTC. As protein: CASSPGWGVSDEQFF.

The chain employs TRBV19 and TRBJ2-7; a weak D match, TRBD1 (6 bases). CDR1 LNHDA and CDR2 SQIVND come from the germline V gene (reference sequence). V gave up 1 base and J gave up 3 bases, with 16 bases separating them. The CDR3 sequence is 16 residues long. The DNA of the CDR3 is TGTGCCAGTAGTATAGTTACAGGGTACGCAGTCTACGAGCAGTACTTC. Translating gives CASSIVTGYAVYEQYF.

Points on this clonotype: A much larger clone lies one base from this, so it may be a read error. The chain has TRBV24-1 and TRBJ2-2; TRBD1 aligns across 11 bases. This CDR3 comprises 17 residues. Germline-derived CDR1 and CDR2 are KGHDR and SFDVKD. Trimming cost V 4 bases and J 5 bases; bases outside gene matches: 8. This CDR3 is CATSDRRDRGFTGELFF. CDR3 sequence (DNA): TGTGCCACCAGTGACCGCCGGGACAGGGGGTTTACCGGGGAGCTGTTTTTT.

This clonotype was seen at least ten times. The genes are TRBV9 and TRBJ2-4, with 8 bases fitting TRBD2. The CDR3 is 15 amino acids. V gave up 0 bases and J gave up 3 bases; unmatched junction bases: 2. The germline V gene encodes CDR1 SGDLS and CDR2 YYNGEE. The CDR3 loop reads CASSVAGGVKNIQYF. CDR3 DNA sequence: TGTGCCAGCAGCGTAGCGGGGGGGGTCAAAAACATTCAGTACTTC.

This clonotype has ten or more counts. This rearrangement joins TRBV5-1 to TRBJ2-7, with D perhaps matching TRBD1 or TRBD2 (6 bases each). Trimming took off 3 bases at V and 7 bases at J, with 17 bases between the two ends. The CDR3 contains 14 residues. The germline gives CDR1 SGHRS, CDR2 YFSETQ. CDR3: CASSSGSGAVEQYF. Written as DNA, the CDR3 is TGCGCCAGCAGCTCCGGGTCGGGGGCTGTGGAGCAGTACTTC.

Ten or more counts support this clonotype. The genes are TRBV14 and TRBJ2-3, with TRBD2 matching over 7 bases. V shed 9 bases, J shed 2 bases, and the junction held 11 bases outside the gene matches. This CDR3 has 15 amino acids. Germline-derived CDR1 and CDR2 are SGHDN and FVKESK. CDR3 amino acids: CASALGERDTDTQYF. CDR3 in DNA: TGTGCCAGTGCGTTAGGGGAGCGGGACACAGATACGCAGTATTTT.

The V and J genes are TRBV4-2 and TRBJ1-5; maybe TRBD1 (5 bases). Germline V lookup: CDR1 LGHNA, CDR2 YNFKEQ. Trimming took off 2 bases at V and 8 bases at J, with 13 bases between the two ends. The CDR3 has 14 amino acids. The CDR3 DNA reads TGTGCCAGCAGCCAACAGGGCGGGGAGGAGCCCCAGCATTTT. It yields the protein CASSQQGGEEPQHF.

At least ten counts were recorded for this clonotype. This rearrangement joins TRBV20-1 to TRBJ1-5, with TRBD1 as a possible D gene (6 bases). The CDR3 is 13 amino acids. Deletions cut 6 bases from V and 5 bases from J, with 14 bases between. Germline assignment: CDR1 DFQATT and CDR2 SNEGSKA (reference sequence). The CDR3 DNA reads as TGCAGTGCACCTGACAGGTCGCATCAGCCCCAGCATTTT. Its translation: CSAPDRSHQPQHF.

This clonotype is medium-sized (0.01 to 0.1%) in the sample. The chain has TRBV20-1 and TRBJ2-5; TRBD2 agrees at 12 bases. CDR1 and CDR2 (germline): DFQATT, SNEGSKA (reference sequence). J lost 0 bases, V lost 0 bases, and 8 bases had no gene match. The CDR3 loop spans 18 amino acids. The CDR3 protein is CSARDRLAGGPDQETQYF. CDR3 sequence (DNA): TGCAGTGCTAGAGATCGGCTAGCGGGAGGGCCAGACCAAGAGACCCAGTACTTC.

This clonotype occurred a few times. The CDR3 bases are TGTGCCAGCAGCTCAGAGACCGACAGGGGAGGCGAGCAGTTCTTC. Protein: CASSSETDRGGEQFF. This chain connects TRBV7-9 to TRBJ2-1; 8 bases map to TRBD1. This CDR3 is 15 amino acids long. Trimming took 4 bases from V and 10 from J; bases not matched to a gene: 12. Germline V gene sequence: CDR1 SEHNR, CDR2 FQNEAQ (reference sequence).

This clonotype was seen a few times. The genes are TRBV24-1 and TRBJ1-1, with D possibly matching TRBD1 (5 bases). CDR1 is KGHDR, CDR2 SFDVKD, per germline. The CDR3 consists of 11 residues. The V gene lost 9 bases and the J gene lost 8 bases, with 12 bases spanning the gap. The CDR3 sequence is CATAGGTEAFF. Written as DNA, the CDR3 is TGTGCCACCGCCGGTGGGACCGAAGCTTTCTTT.